Sequencing of this T cell receptor (beta chain) was carried out in a study of OX40 agonist ivuxolimab in advanced cancers. Assay: immunoSEQ multiplex PCR; the TCRdb copy retains only in-frame clones and omits some. The sample consists of about 65,000 clones, approximately 80% of them appearing once. General study results and limits: Patients who responded partially at 0.1-3.0 mg/kg showed clonal expansion ranking among the lowest.

With regard to this clone: The antigen is unknown.

The CDR3 runs 16 residues. Germline CDR1 reads SGHRS; CDR2 reads YFSETQ. V was trimmed by 4 bases and J by 7 bases, leaving 18 bases between them. The input for sequencing was CD4+ or CD8+ T cells sorted from blood, taken in a trial of the OX40 agonist ivuxolimab. The receptor comes from an adult with an advanced solid tumor such as melanoma, head and neck, liver or kidney cancer. The rearrangement links TRBV5-1 to TRBJ1-6, with D possibly being TRBD1 (6 bases). The CDR3 nucleotides are TGCGCCAGCAGCCTACAGGGAAGTCCTTGGAATTCACCCCTCCACTTT. It specifies CASSLQGSPWNSPLHF. Based on the CDR3 plus reference TRBV5-1 and TRBJ1-6, the full variable domain is KAGVTQTPRYLIKTRGQQVTLSCSPISGHRSVSWYQQTPGQGLQFLFEYFSETQRNKGNFPGRFSGRQFSNSRSEMNVSTLELGDSALYLCASSLQGSPWNSPLHFGNGTRLTVT.